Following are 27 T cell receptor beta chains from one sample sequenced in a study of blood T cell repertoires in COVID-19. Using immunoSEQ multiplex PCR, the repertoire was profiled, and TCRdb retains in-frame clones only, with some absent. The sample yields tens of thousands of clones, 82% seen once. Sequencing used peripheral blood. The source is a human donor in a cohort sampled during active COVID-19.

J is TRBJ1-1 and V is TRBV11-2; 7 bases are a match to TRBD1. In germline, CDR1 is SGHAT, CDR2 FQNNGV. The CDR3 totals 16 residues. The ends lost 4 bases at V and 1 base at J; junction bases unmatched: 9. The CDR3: CASSSILGTANTEAFF. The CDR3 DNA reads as TGTGCCAGCAGCTCTATTCTCGGGACAGCGAACACTGAAGCTTTCTTT.

The CDR3 here is CAWSLAGAYEQYF. CDR3 bases: TGTGCCTGGAGTCTGGCGGGGGCCTACGAGCAGTACTTC. The J gene is TRBJ2-7, the V gene TRBV30, with 7 bases matching TRBD2. The V segment lost 2 bases and the J segment 2 bases; nucleotides outside the gene matches: 3. This CDR3 is built from 13 residues. Germline V gives CDR1 GTSNPN, CDR2 SVGIG (reference sequence).

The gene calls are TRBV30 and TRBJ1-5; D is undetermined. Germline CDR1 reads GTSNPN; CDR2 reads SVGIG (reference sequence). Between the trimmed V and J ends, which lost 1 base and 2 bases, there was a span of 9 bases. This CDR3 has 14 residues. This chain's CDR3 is CAWSAGTRNQPQHF. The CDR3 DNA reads TGTGCCTGGAGTGCAGGAACCCGCAATCAGCCCCAGCATTTT. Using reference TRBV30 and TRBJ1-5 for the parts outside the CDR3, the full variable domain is SQTIHQWPATLVQPVGSPLSLECTVEGTSNPNLYWYRQAAGRGLQLLFYSVGIGQISSEVPQNLSASRPQDRQFILSSKKLLLSDSGFYLCAWSAGTRNQPQHFGDGTRLSIL.

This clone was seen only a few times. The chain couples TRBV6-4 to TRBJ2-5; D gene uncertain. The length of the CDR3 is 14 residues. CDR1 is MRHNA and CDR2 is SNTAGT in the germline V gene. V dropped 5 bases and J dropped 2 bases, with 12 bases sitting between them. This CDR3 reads CASSPSAAQETQYF. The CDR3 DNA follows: TGTGCCAGCAGTCCCTCTGCGGCTCAAGAGACCCAGTACTTC.

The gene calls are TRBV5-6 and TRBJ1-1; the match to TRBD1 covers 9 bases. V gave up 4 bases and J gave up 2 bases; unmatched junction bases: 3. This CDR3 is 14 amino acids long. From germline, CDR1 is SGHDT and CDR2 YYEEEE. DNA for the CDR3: TGTGCCAGCAGCCGGACAGGGGTTAACACTGAAGCTTTCTTT. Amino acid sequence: CASSRTGVNTEAFF.

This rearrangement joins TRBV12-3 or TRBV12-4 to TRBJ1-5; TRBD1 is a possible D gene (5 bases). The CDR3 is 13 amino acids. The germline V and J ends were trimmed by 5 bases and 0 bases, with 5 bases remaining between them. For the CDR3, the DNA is TGTGCCAGCAGTACAGGTAGCAATCAGCCCCAGCATTTT. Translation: CASSTGSNQPQHF.

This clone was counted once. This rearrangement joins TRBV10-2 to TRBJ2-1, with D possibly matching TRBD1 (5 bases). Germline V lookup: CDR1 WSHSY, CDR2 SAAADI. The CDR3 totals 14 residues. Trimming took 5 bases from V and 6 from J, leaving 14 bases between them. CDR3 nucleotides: TGCGCCAGCAGTCCCATTATTAGGGGCAATGAGCAGTTCTTC. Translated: CASSPIIRGNEQFF.

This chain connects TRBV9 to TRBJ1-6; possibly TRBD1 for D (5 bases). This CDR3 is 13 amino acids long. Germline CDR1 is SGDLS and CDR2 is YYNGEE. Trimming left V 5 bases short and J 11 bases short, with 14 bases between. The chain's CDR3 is CASSRGSNPPLHF. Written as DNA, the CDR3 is TGTGCCAGCAGTCGGGGGTCGAATCCACCCCTCCACTTT.

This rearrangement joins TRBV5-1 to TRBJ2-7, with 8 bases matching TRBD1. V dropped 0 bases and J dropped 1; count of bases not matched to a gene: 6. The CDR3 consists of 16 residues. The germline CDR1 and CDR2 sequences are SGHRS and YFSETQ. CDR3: CASSLASGTGSYEQYF. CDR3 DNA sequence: TGCGCCAGCAGCTTGGCCAGTGGGACAGGATCCTACGAGCAGTACTTC.

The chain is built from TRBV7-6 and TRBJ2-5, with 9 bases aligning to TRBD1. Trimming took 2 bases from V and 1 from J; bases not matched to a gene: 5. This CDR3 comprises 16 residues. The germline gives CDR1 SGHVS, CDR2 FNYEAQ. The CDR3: CASSLRDRVFQETQYF. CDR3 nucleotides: TGTGCCAGCAGCTTACGGGACAGGGTTTTCCAAGAGACCCAGTACTTC.

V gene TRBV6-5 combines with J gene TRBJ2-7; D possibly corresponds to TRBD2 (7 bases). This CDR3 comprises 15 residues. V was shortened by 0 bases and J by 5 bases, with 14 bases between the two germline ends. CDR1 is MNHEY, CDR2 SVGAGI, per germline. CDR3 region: CASSYSRGAAHEQYF. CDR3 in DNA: TGTGCCAGCAGTTACTCCCGGGGGGCGGCCCACGAGCAGTACTTC.

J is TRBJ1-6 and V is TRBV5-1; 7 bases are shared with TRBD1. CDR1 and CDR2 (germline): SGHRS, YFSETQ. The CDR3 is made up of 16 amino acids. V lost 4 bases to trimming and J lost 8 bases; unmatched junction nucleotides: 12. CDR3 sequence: CASSPGAGGRYSPLHF. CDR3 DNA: TGCGCCAGCAGCCCTGGAGCAGGGGGTAGGTATTCACCCCTCCACTTT.

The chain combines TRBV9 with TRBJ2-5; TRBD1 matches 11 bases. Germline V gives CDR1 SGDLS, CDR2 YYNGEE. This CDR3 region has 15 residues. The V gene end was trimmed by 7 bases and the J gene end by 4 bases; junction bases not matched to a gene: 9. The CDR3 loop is CASGVGQGVAETQYF. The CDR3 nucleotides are TGTGCCAGCGGAGTGGGACAGGGGGTTGCAGAGACCCAGTACTTC. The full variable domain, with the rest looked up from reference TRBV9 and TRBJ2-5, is DSGVTQTPKHLITATGQRVTLRCSPRSGDLSVYWYQQSLDQGLQFLIQYYNGEERAKGNILERFSAQQFPDLHSELNLSSLELGDSALYFCASGVGQGVAETQYFGPGTRLLVL.

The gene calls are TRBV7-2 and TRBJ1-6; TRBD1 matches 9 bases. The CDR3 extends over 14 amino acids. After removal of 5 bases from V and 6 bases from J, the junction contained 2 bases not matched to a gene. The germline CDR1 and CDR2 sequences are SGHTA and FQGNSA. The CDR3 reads CASSRDRANSPLHF. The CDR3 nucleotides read TGTGCCAGCAGCCGGGACAGGGCTAATTCACCCCTCCACTTT. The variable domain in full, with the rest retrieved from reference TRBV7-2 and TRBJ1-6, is GAGVSQSPSNKVTEKGKDVELRCDPISGHTALYWYRQSLGQGLEFLIYFQGNSAPDKSGLPSDRFSAERTGGSVSTLTIQRTQQEDSAVYLCASSRDRANSPLHFGNGTRLTVT.

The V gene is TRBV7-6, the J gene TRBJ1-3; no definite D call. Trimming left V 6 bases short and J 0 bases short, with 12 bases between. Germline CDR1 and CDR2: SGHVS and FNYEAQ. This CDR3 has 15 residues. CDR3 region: CASSRTRSSGNTIYF. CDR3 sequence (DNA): TGTGCCAGCAGTCGAACACGGAGCTCTGGAAACACCATATATTTT.

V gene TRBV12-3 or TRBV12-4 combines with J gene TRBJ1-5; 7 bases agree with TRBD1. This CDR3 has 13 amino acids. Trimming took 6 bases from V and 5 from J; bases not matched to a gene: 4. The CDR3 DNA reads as TGTGCCAGCAGCCAGGACAGGCATCAGCCCCAGCATTTT. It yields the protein CASSQDRHQPQHF.

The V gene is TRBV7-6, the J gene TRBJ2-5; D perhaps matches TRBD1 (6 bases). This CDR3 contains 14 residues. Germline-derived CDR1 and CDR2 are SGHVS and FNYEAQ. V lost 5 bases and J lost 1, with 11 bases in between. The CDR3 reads CASSHRTVQETQYF. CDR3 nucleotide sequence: TGTGCCAGCAGCCACCGGACAGTCCAAGAGACCCAGTACTTC.

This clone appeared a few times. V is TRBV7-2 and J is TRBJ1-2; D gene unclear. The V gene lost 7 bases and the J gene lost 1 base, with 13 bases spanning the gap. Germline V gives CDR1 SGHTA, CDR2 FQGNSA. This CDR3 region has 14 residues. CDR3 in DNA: TGTGCCAGCACCTACCGAGGGAATAACTATGGCTACACCTTC. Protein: CASTYRGNNYGYTF.

CDR3 in amino acids: CASSPTGDQPQHF. CDR3 sequence (DNA): TGTGCCAGCAGCCCGACTGGTGATCAGCCCCAGCATTTT. The rearrangement uses TRBV3-1 (or the pseudogene TRBV3-2) and TRBJ1-5; no reliable D call. Trimming stripped 4 bases from V and 5 bases from J, with 9 bases between. Germline V CDR1 and CDR2: LGHDT, YNNKEL (reference sequence). This CDR3 has 13 amino acids.

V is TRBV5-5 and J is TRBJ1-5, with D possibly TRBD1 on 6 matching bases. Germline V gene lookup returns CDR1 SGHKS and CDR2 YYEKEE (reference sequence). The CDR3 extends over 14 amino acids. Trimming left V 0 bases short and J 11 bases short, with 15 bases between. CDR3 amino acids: CASSLEQGQWAQHF. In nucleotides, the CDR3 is TGTGCCAGCAGCTTGGAACAGGGACAATGGGCCCAGCATTTT.

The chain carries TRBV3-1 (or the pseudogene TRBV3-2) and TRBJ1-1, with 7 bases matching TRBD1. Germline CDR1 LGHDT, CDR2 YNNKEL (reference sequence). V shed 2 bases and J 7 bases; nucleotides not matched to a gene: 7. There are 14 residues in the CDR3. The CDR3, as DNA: TGTGCCAGCAGCCAATCCGACAGGGTGAATGAAGCTTTCTTT. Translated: CASSQSDRVNEAFF.

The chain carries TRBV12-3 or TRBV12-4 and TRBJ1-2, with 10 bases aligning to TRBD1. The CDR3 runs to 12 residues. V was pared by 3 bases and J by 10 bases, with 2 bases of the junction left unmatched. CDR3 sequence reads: CASSFGTGDYTF. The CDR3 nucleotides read TGTGCCAGCAGTTTCGGGACAGGGGACTACACCTTC.

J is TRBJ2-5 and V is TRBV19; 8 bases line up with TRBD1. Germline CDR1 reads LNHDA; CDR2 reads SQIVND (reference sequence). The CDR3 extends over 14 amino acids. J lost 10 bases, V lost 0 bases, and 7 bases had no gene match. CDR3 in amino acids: CASSIEERTGIQYF. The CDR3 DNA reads TGTGCCAGTAGTATAGAGGAAAGGACAGGGATCCAGTACTTC.

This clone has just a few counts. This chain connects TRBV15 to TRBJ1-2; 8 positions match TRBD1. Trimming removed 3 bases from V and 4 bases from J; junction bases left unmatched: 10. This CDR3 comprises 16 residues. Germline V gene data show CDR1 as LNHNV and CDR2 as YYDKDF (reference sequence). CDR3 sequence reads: CATSRPGTGDFYGYTF. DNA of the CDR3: TGTGCCACCAGCAGGCCAGGGACAGGAGATTTCTATGGCTACACCTTC.

The CDR3 region is CASRRLLGHPTGELFF. CDR3 nucleotide sequence: TGTGCCAGCAGACGCTTACTAGGGCACCCCACCGGGGAGCTGTTTTTT. The chain has TRBV7-9 and TRBJ2-2; D might be TRBD2 (5 bases). CDR1 and CDR2 (germline): SEHNR, FQNEAQ (reference sequence). Trimming shortened V by 6 bases and J by 4 bases, and 18 bases separated the two germline ends. This CDR3 comprises 16 residues.

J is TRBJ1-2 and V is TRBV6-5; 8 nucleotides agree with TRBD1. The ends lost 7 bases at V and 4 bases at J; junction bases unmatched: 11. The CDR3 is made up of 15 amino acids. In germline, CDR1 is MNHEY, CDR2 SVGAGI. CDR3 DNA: TGTGCCAGCACTTCAAAACAGGGGGTCCTCTATGGCTACACCTTC. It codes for CASTSKQGVLYGYTF.

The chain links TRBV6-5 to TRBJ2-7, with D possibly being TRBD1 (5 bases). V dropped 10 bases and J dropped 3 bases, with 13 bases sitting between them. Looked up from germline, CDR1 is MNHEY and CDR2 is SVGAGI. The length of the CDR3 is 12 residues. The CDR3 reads CATALDSYEQYF. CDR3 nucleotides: TGTGCCACCGCCCTCGACAGCTACGAGCAGTACTTC.